The 26 T cell receptor beta chains below come from one sample, sequenced in a study of shared clonotypes between healthy human individuals. TCRdb's table, derived via immunoSEQ multiplex PCR, lists solely in-frame clones and lacks some. The table lists 2 million to 2.5 million clones, 95% of them singletons. Sequencing used naive CD4+ T cells sorted from blood. As to subset: CD45RA+ positively selected. The receptors come from a man between 18 and 35 years old in good health.

The chain combines TRBV6-5 with TRBJ2-3; 8 bases align to TRBD2. Trimming removed 4 bases from V and 0 bases from J; junction bases left unmatched: 3. The CDR3 is 15 amino acids. CDR1 and CDR2 from the germline V gene are MNHEY and SVGAGI. CDR3 nucleotide sequence: TGTGCCAGCAGTTCCGGACTAGCTAGCACAGATACGCAGTATTTT. This encodes CASSSGLASTDTQYF.

The rearrangement links TRBV28 to TRBJ1-2, with 7 bases aligning to TRBD1. The CDR3 covers 14 residues. With 5 bases clipped from V and 2 bases from J, the junction kept 5 bases outside the gene matches. Germline V gene data show CDR1 as MDHEN and CDR2 as SYDVKM. CDR3 in DNA: TGTGCCAGCAGTCCCGTGGGACAGAACTATGGCTACACCTTC. As protein: CASSPVGQNYGYTF.

The chain links TRBV2 to TRBJ2-7; D is unclear. V lost 7 bases and J lost 5, with 9 bases in between. CDR1 SNHLY and CDR2 FYNNEI come from the germline V gene. This CDR3 spans 11 amino acids. The CDR3 DNA reads TGTGCCAGCATGTTGAGGAACGAGCAGTACTTC. This gives the protein CASMLRNEQYF. Full variable domain (missing parts from reference TRBV2 and TRBJ2-7): EPEVTQTPSHQVTQMGQEVILRCVPISNHLYFYWYRQILGQKVEFLVSFYNNEISEKSEIFDDQFSVERPDGSNFTLKIRSTKLEDSAMYFCASMLRNEQYFGPGTRLTVT.

V is TRBV29-1 and J is TRBJ2-1; D possibly corresponds to TRBD1 (6 bases). Germline V gene sequence: CDR1 SQVTM, CDR2 ANQGSEA. The CDR3 runs 13 residues. V lost 8 bases, J lost 2 bases, and 13 bases lay in between. DNA for the CDR3: TGCAGCACCCGACAGGACCCCTACAATGAGCAGTTCTTC. Amino acids: CSTRQDPYNEQFF.

The chain employs TRBV5-1 and TRBJ2-1, with D perhaps TRBD2 (6 bases). V was trimmed by 1 base and J by 6 bases, leaving 14 bases between them. Germline values: CDR1 SGHRS, CDR2 YFSETQ. The CDR3 sequence is 15 residues long. The CDR3 spells CASSLRLGFSNEQFF. The CDR3 region has the DNA TGCGCCAGCAGCTTGAGACTAGGGTTTTCCAATGAGCAGTTCTTC.

This sequence joins TRBV5-1 and TRBJ2-5, with no clear D. Looked up from germline, CDR1 is SGHRS and CDR2 is YFSETQ. This CDR3 region has 13 residues. Trimming cost V 4 bases and J 3 bases, with 10 bases left between them. The CDR3: CASSVRHEETQYF. CDR3 coding DNA: TGCGCCAGCAGCGTCCGCCACGAAGAGACCCAGTACTTC.

The rearrangement uses TRBV7-9 and TRBJ2-7; D perhaps matches TRBD1 (6 bases). The V and J ends lost 5 bases and 5 bases respectively, with 16 bases between them. The CDR3 runs 14 residues. The germline V gene has CDR1 SEHNR and CDR2 FQNEAQ (reference sequence). The CDR3 loop is CASSQGTTVDEQYF. The CDR3 DNA follows: TGTGCCAGCAGCCAAGGGACAACAGTTGACGAGCAGTACTTC.

Points on this clone: This sample includes further DNA sequences coding for the same CDR3. The chain couples TRBV6-5 to TRBJ2-5; D remains unclear. Trimming cost V 8 bases and J 5 bases, with 6 bases left between them. The CDR3 has 10 residues. From germline, CDR1 is MNHEY and CDR2 SVGAGI. CDR3 sequence (DNA): TGTGCCAGCGGACGGGAGACCCAGTACTTC. It encodes CASGRETQYF.

The V gene is TRBV5-1, the J gene TRBJ2-1; TRBD1 aligns across 8 bases. Trimming removed 5 bases from V and 2 bases from J; junction bases left unmatched: 6. The CDR3 is 15 amino acids. Germline CDR1 and CDR2: SGHRS and YFSETQ. The CDR3 nucleotides are TGCGCCAGCAGTCCAGGGACAGGACCCTACAATGAGCAGTTCTTC. This gives the protein CASSPGTGPYNEQFF.

The chain has TRBV6-1 and TRBJ1-1; 8 nucleotides align to TRBD1. The CDR3 length is 15 residues. Looked up from germline, CDR1 is MNHNS and CDR2 is SASEGT. Trimming took 5 bases from V and 3 from J; bases not matched to a gene: 8. The CDR3 spells CASSRTGSKYTEAFF. The CDR3 DNA sequence: TGTGCCAGCAGTCGGACAGGGTCGAAATACACTGAAGCTTTCTTT.

This clone was seen a single time. The rearrangement uses TRBV2 and TRBJ1-4, with D possibly TRBD1 on 5 matching bases. Germline CDR1 SNHLY, CDR2 FYNNEI. The CDR3 extends over 14 amino acids. V was cut by 4 bases and J by 8 bases, with 14 bases left in between. The DNA of the CDR3 is TGTGCCAGCAGTGGGGGGGTACGGCGAGAAAAACTGTTTTTT. It codes for CASSGGVRREKLFF.

This clone appeared once. The V gene is TRBV5-1, the J gene TRBJ2-4; 12 nucleotides match TRBD1. CDR3 length: 16 amino acids. Germline V lookup: CDR1 SGHRS, CDR2 YFSETQ. V trimming: 5 bases; J trimming: 8 bases; junction bases outside the gene matches: 11. The DNA of the CDR3 is TGCGCCAGCAGGTCTTCCGGGACAGGGGGCGCGTACATTCAGTACTTC. This codes for CASRSSGTGGAYIQYF.

V gene TRBV5-1 combines with J gene TRBJ2-7; D is possibly TRBD1 or TRBD2 (6 bases each). Germline V gene sequence: CDR1 SGHRS, CDR2 YFSETQ. The CDR3 runs to 14 residues. The V gene lost 4 bases and the J gene lost 5 bases, with 16 bases spanning the gap. The CDR3: CASSEGGRANEQYF. DNA of the CDR3: TGCGCCAGCAGCGAGGGGGGCAGGGCGAACGAGCAGTACTTC.

The chain recombines TRBV4-1 with TRBJ1-2; maybe TRBD1 (6 bases). Germline CDR1 is MGHRA and CDR2 is YSYEKL. The CDR3 contains 13 residues. The V end lost 3 bases, the J end lost 10 bases, and 15 bases lay between the germline ends. The CDR3 DNA reads as TGCGCCAGCAGCCATTCGCAGGGGAGGGACTACACCTTC. Encoded protein: CASSHSQGRDYTF.

This chain uses TRBV11-1 with TRBJ1-2, with 7 bases aligning to TRBD1. The ends lost 0 bases at V and 4 bases at J; junction bases unmatched: 8. In germline, CDR1 is SGHAT, CDR2 FQDESV (reference sequence). This CDR3 comprises 16 residues. The CDR3 DNA follows: TGTGCCAGCAGCTTAGCTCCTGGACAGGCGAGCTATGGCTACACCTTC. Encoded protein: CASSLAPGQASYGYTF. The whole variable domain, remainder taken from reference TRBV11-1 and TRBJ1-2, is EAEVAQSPRYKITEKSQAVAFWCDPISGHATLYWYRQILGQGPELLVQFQDESVVDDSQLPKDRFSAERLKGVDSTLKIQPAELGDSAMYLCASSLAPGQASYGYTFGSGTRLTVV.

This clone has just one count. The chain joins TRBV5-5 to TRBJ2-7; D gene uncertain. Per germline, CDR1 SGHKS and CDR2 YYEKEE (reference sequence). The V end was cut by 0 bases, the J end by 4 bases, with 11 bases between. This CDR3 has 14 residues. CDR3 nucleotide sequence: TGTGCCAGCAGCTTGGTCCTTGGGCGGTACGAGCAGTACTTC. Protein: CASSLVLGRYEQYF.

V is TRBV28 and J is TRBJ2-3; 7 bases are shared with TRBD2. Trimming cost V 3 bases and J 6 bases; bases outside gene matches: 6. Per germline, CDR1 MDHEN and CDR2 SYDVKM. This CDR3 region has 14 residues. The CDR3 loop reads CASSFGQGGDTQYF. As DNA, the CDR3 is TGTGCCAGCAGTTTTGGGCAGGGAGGGGATACGCAGTATTTT.

For the CDR3, the DNA is TGTGCCTGGAGTGTACAGGGTTTTGGGGATGGCTACACCTTC. This gives the protein CAWSVQGFGDGYTF. J is TRBJ1-2 and V is TRBV30, with a weak D call TRBD1 (6 bases). Trimming removed 0 bases from V and 6 bases from J, with 14 bases in between. The CDR3 has 14 amino acids. CDR1 is GTSNPN and CDR2 is SVGIG in the germline V gene (reference sequence).

Remarks on this clone: Other DNA sequences in the sample encode the same CDR3. V usage is TRBV6-1 and J usage is TRBJ2-7; possibly TRBD2 for D (6 bases). Germline CDR1 and CDR2: MNHNS and SASEGT. V lost 0 bases and J 0 bases, leaving 9 bases between the germline ends. There are 15 residues in the CDR3. This chain's CDR3 is CASSEAGGLSYEQYF. In nucleotides, the CDR3 is TGTGCCAGCAGTGAAGCGGGGGGACTCTCCTACGAGCAGTACTTC.

On this clone: Other nucleotide sequences from this sample produce the same CDR3. The chain uses TRBV5-1 and TRBJ2-3; D is uncertain. V lost 2 bases to trimming and J lost 0 bases, with 13 bases between them. Germline CDR1 is SGHRS and CDR2 is YFSETQ. CDR3 length: 16 amino acids. CDR3 in amino acids: CASSFTGVSSTDTQYF. The CDR3 bases are TGCGCCAGCAGCTTCACCGGCGTTTCTAGCACAGATACGCAGTATTTT.

V and J are TRBV6-5 and TRBJ1-6; 10 nucleotides align to TRBD1. V shed 4 bases and J 9 bases; nucleotides not matched to a gene: 6. Germline values: CDR1 MNHEY, CDR2 SVGAGI. This CDR3 contains 15 residues. The DNA for the CDR3 is TGTGCCAGCAGTTTATCGGGACAGGGGATTTCACCCCTCCACTTT. As protein: CASSLSGQGISPLHF.

This clone was counted once. This chain links TRBV5-1 with TRBJ2-1, with D possibly TRBD1 on 6 matching bases. In germline, CDR1 is SGHRS, CDR2 YFSETQ. This CDR3 is 14 amino acids long. Trimming pared 7 bases from V and 1 base from J, leaving 12 bases between. The CDR3 DNA reads as TGCGCCAGCGGACGACAGGATTCCTACAATGAGCAGTTCTTC. Translated, it gives CASGRQDSYNEQFF.

The J gene is TRBJ2-3, the V gene TRBV7-6; D remains unclear. Germline CDR1 is SGHVS and CDR2 is FNYEAQ. This CDR3 comprises 15 residues. V lost 1 base and J 0 bases, leaving 8 bases between the germline ends. CDR3 loop: CASSLGPISTDTQYF. The CDR3, as DNA: TGTGCCAGCAGCTTAGGTCCGATTAGCACAGATACGCAGTATTTT.

The rearrangement links TRBV5-1 to TRBJ2-3, with D unresolved. CDR1 SGHRS and CDR2 YFSETQ come from the germline V gene. The CDR3 spans 15 residues. V was pared by 0 bases and J by 2 bases, with 10 bases between. CDR3 sequence reads: CASSLVLESTDTQYF. CDR3 bases: TGCGCCAGCAGCTTGGTCTTAGAATCCACAGATACGCAGTATTTT.

The genes are TRBV11-2 and TRBJ2-7, with D possibly called TRBD1 or TRBD2 (5 bases each). Germline CDR1 SGHAT, CDR2 FQNNGV. V lost 5 bases to trimming and J lost 3 bases, with 23 bases between them. CDR3 size: 17 residues. The DNA of the CDR3 is TGTGCCAGCAGCCCCCTATCCGGGACGGTATTCATCTACGAGCAGTACTTC. Its protein is CASSPLSGTVFIYEQYF.

V and J are TRBV13 and TRBJ2-6, with 9 bases that match TRBD1. The CDR3 has 18 amino acids. CDR1 is PRHDT and CDR2 is FYEKMQ in the germline V gene (reference sequence). Germline trimming cut 2 bases from V and 6 bases from J; bases unmatched to any gene: 11. CDR3 in amino acids: CASSLWTGAQALANVLTF. CDR3 nucleotides: TGTGCCAGCAGCTTATGGACAGGGGCCCAGGCTTTGGCCAACGTCCTGACTTTC.